This TCR beta chain was retrieved from a study of PD-L1 blockade in urothelial cancer. Study-level background: Men with urothelial cancer arising in the bladder made up about 85% of the roughly 30 patients.

Time point denoted: pretreatment peripheral blood. The assay was immunoSEQ multiplex PCR, and TCRdb's table has in-frame clones only and misses some. The sample records roughly 51,000 clones, around 84% being singletons. CDR1 is SGHDN and CDR2 is FVKESK in the germline V gene. V lost 3 bases to trimming and J lost 0 bases, with 15 bases between them. The CDR3 has 18 amino acids. The receptor comes from a man in his sixties with urothelial cancer. The sequencing used PBMCs, collected around atezolizumab (anti-PD-L1) treatment. The V gene is TRBV14, the J gene TRBJ1-6; D perhaps matches TRBD1 (6 bases). The CDR3 sequence: CASSQRAGQSSYNSPLHF. The DNA of the CDR3 is TGTGCCAGCAGCCAGAGAGCCGGACAGAGCTCCTATAATTCACCCCTCCACTTT.